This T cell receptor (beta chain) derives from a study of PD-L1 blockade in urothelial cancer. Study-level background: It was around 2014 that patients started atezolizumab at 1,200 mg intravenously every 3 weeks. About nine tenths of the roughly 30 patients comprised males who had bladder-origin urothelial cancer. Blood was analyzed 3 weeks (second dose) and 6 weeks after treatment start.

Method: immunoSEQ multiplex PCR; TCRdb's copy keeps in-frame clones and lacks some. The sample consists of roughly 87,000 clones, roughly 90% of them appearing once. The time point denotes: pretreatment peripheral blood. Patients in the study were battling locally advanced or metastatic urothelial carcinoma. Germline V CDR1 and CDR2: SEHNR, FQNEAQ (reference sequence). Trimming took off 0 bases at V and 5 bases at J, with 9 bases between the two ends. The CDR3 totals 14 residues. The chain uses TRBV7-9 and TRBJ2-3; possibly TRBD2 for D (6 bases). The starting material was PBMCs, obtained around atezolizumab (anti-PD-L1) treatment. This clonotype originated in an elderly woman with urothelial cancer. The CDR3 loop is CASSLAGTGDTQYF. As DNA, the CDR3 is TGTGCCAGCAGCTTAGCCGGGACTGGAGATACGCAGTATTTT.